The 4 T cell receptor beta chains below all came from one sample that was sequenced in a study of blood T cell repertoires in COVID-19. Repertoires were generated with immunoSEQ multiplex PCR, while TCRdb's copy carries only in-frame clones and drops some. The repertoire holds about 78,000 clones, with more than 75% as singletons. Sequencing was performed on peripheral blood. The origin of the receptors is a man aged 45-65 years with active or convalescent COVID-19.

The chain carries TRBV3-1 (or the pseudogene TRBV3-2) and TRBJ2-1, with 10 bases lining up with TRBD1. The CDR3 runs 15 residues. Trimming took 5 bases from V and 5 from J; bases not matched to a gene: 6. Germline V gene data show CDR1 as LGHDT and CDR2 as YNNKEL (reference sequence). CDR3 nucleotide sequence: TGTGCCAGCAGCTACCGGGACAGGGGCCACAATGAGCAGTTCTTC. Its protein product is CASSYRDRGHNEQFF.

This clone was counted between two and nine times. The V gene is TRBV30, the J gene TRBJ2-7, with TRBD2 as a possible D gene (5 bases). V was trimmed by 5 bases and J by 6 bases, leaving 17 bases between them. The germline gives CDR1 GTSNPN, CDR2 SVGIG (reference sequence). This CDR3 comprises 13 residues. Written as DNA, the CDR3 is TGTGCCTGGGCGGAGGACGGCACGCGCGAGCAGTACGTC. Protein product: CAWAEDGTREQYV.

CDR3 region: CSVERGGETQYF. In nucleotides, the CDR3 is TGCAGCGTTGAAAGGGGAGGTGAGACCCAGTACTTC. The rearrangement joins TRBV29-1 to TRBJ2-5; a weak D match, TRBD2 (6 bases). This CDR3 has 12 residues. Germline V CDR1 and CDR2: SQVTM, ANQGSEA. V lost 2 bases and J lost 5, with 9 bases in between. The complete variable domain, with remaining parts taken from reference TRBV29-1 and TRBJ2-5, reads SAVISQKPSRDICQRGTSLTIQCQVDSQVTMMFWYRQQPGQSLTLIATANQGSEATYESGFVIDKFPISRPNLTFSTLTVSNMSPEDSSIYLCSVERGGETQYFGPGTRLLVL.

The chain has TRBV5-1 and TRBJ2-5; D unresolved. The CDR3 consists of 13 residues. CDR1 SGHRS and CDR2 YFSETQ come from the germline V gene. V lost 5 bases to trimming and J lost 3 bases, with 11 bases between them. DNA for the CDR3: TGCGCCAGCAGGGTCCTCATAGAAGAGACCCAGTACTTC. Translated, it gives CASRVLIEETQYF.